The 24 T cell receptor beta chains below were found in one sample sequenced in a study of blood T cell repertoires in COVID-19. Only in-frame clones appear in the TCRdb table, and some are missing; sequencing was by immunoSEQ multiplex PCR. The sample consists of hundreds of thousands of clones, about 83% of them appearing once. The sequenced sample was peripheral blood. Every receptor here comes from a woman aged 30 to 39 with COVID-19, enrolled during active disease.

The rearrangement uses TRBV27 and TRBJ2-7; possibly TRBD2 for D (6 bases). Trimming shortened V by 8 bases and J by 5 bases, and 16 bases separated the two germline ends. In germline, CDR1 is MNHEY, CDR2 SMNVEV (reference sequence). This CDR3 spans 13 amino acids. The DNA for the CDR3 is TGTGCCAGCGGGACTCCTGGGGTCAACGAGCAGTACTTC. Translating gives CASGTPGVNEQYF.

Only a few counts were recorded for this clone. The chain recombines TRBV7-9 with TRBJ1-1; D unclear. Germline assignment: CDR1 SEHNR and CDR2 FQNEAQ (reference sequence). The CDR3 extends over 14 amino acids. V shed 1 base and J shed 1 base, with 7 bases lying between them. The CDR3 coding sequence is TGTGCCAGCAGCTTAGGAGGAGCGAACACTGAAGCTTTCTTT. This sequence encodes CASSLGGANTEAFF.

This chain joins TRBV2 and TRBJ2-3; D perhaps matches TRBD1 (6 bases). The CDR3 is made up of 15 amino acids. Trimming pared 7 bases from V and 2 bases from J, leaving 16 bases between. Germline V CDR1 and CDR2: SNHLY, FYNNEI. The CDR3 sequence: CASINWDKDTDTQYF. Here the CDR3 DNA reads TGTGCCAGCATAAATTGGGACAAAGACACAGATACGCAGTATTTT.

The chain employs TRBV15 and TRBJ2-2, with TRBD2 matching over 13 bases. Germline assignment: CDR1 LNHNV and CDR2 YYDKDF (reference sequence). V was pared by 2 bases and J by 7 bases, with 10 bases of the junction left unmatched. The CDR3 is 18 residues long. The CDR3 sequence: CATSRSVTSGGFGGELFF. The CDR3 DNA reads TGTGCCACCAGCAGATCGGTGACTAGCGGGGGGTTTGGCGGGGAGCTGTTTTTT.

This chain joins TRBV5-8 and TRBJ2-1; TRBD1 aligns across 9 bases. CDR1 and CDR2 (germline): SGHTS, YDEGEE. CDR3 length: 14 residues. The V gene end was trimmed by 3 bases and the J gene end by 10 bases; junction bases not matched to a gene: 8. CDR3 nucleotide sequence: TGTGCCAGCAGCTGGGGGACAGGGAGCGAGGAGCAGTTCTTC. Translating it yields CASSWGTGSEEQFF.

The chain combines TRBV4-3 with TRBJ1-4, with TRBD1 identical over 7 bases. Germline V gives CDR1 LGHNA, CDR2 YSLEER. J lost 2 bases, V lost 0 bases, and 3 bases had no gene match. The CDR3 loop spans 16 amino acids. CDR3 in amino acids: CASSQDLTGTNEKLFF. CDR3 in DNA: TGCGCCAGCAGCCAAGATTTGACAGGGACTAATGAAAAACTGTTTTTT.

This clone was recorded a few times. This specimen includes other DNA sequences encoding the same CDR3. This chain uses TRBV6-2 or TRBV6-3 with TRBJ2-7; the D gene is possibly TRBD1 (6 bases). V lost 6 bases to trimming and J lost 0 bases, with 9 bases between them. This CDR3 region has 13 residues. Per germline, CDR1 MNHEY and CDR2 SVGEGT. The CDR3 coding sequence is TGTGCCAGCAGCCGACAGGTCTCCTACGAGCAGTACTTC. It translates to CASSRQVSYEQYF.

Here the CDR3 reads CASSIPVQGGYTF. For the CDR3, the DNA is TGTGCCAGCAGCATCCCGGTTCAGGGTGGCTACACCTTC. The rearrangement uses TRBV7-9 and TRBJ1-2, with a weak D call TRBD1 (5 bases). Germline V gene lookup returns CDR1 SEHNR and CDR2 FQNEAQ (reference sequence). V was trimmed by 5 bases and J by 7 bases, leaving 14 bases between them. This CDR3 is built from 13 residues.

The chain couples TRBV7-9 to TRBJ2-1; D call uncertain. The CDR3 is made up of 16 amino acids. The V gene's germline CDR1 is SEHNR and CDR2 FQNEAQ (reference sequence). Trimming removed 1 base from V and 3 bases from J, with 13 bases in between. CDR3 sequence reads: CASSLGVAPYYNEQFF. The CDR3 DNA reads TGTGCCAGCAGCTTAGGGGTAGCCCCTTACTACAATGAGCAGTTCTTC.

This rearrangement joins TRBV28 to TRBJ2-5, with TRBD2 as a possible D gene (7 bases). Trimming removed 3 bases from V and 5 bases from J, with 13 bases in between. This CDR3 has 14 amino acids. Germline V lookup: CDR1 MDHEN, CDR2 SYDVKM. The CDR3 loop reads CASSLAGAGETQYF. The CDR3 DNA follows: TGTGCCAGCAGTTTGGCGGGGGCGGGCGAGACCCAGTACTTC. The variable domain in full, with the rest retrieved from reference TRBV28 and TRBJ2-5, is DVKVTQSSRYLVKRTGEKVFLECVQDMDHENMFWYRQDPGLGLRLIYFSYDVKMKEKGDIPEGYSVSREKKERFSLILESASTNQTSMYLCASSLAGAGETQYFGPGTRLLVL.

The gene calls are TRBV19 and TRBJ1-3; D not certain. CDR1 and CDR2 (germline): LNHDA, SQIVND (reference sequence). V was trimmed by 9 bases and J by 2 bases, leaving 14 bases between them. The CDR3 consists of 14 residues. The CDR3 DNA follows: TGTGCCAGAGGAGGAGGACGCACTGGAAACACCATATATTTT. Its translation: CARGGGRTGNTIYF.

This chain connects TRBV21-1 to TRBJ1-1; whether TRBD1, the table's D call, matches the DNA was not checked. TRBV21-1 is designated a pseudogene. CDR3 length: 15 amino acids. The DNA of the CDR3 is TGTGCCAGCAGCAGGAAAAGTACAGGGCTCACTGAAGCTTTCTTT. Protein sequence: CASSRKSTGLTEAFF.

The chain joins TRBV15 to TRBJ2-7, with TRBD2 identical over 12 bases. V lost 3 bases and J lost 1; bases outside the gene matches: 4. Germline V CDR1 and CDR2: LNHNV, YYDKDF (reference sequence). This CDR3 has 16 residues. The CDR3 here is CATSSRGLAGSYEQYF. The CDR3 DNA reads as TGTGCCACCAGCAGCCGCGGACTAGCGGGGTCCTACGAGCAGTACTTC.

J is TRBJ2-1 and V is TRBV5-5; 12 nucleotides match TRBD2. The J segment lost 3 bases and the V segment lost 2 bases, leaving 3 bases of the junction unmatched. Germline V gene data show CDR1 as SGHKS and CDR2 as YYEKEE (reference sequence). This CDR3 is 16 amino acids long. This CDR3 reads CASSLSLAGGYNEQFF. The CDR3 DNA follows: TGTGCCAGCAGCTTATCACTAGCGGGGGGCTACAATGAGCAGTTCTTC.

The chain has TRBV5-1 and TRBJ2-3; 15 bases are shared with TRBD2. Unmatched junction bases numbered 11, after V lost 1 base and J lost 2 bases. The germline CDR1 and CDR2 sequences are SGHRS and YFSETQ. This CDR3 contains 20 residues. The CDR3: CASSLSGTSGRRAYTDTQYF. CDR3 DNA sequence: TGCGCCAGCAGCTTGAGTGGGACTAGCGGGAGGCGGGCCTACACAGATACGCAGTATTTT.

V gene TRBV29-1 combines with J gene TRBJ1-4, with 10 bases that match TRBD1. The germline V gene has CDR1 SQVTM and CDR2 ANQGSEA. CDR3 size: 14 residues. The trim removed 6 bases at V and 0 bases at J, leaving 1 base unmatched. The CDR3, as DNA: TGCAGCGTGGGACAGGGGACAACTAATGAAAAACTGTTTTTT. Translated, it gives CSVGQGTTNEKLFF.

V is TRBV6-1 and J is TRBJ2-5; TRBD1 agrees at 7 bases. The V and J ends lost 1 base and 4 bases, in that order; junction bases with no gene match: 6. CDR1 and CDR2 (germline): MNHNS, SASEGT. This CDR3 comprises 15 residues. CDR3 region: CASSEGTGPGETQYF. In DNA form, the CDR3 reads TGTGCCAGCAGTGAAGGGACAGGACCGGGAGAGACCCAGTACTTC.

The gene calls are TRBV19 and TRBJ1-2, with 8 bases that match TRBD1. The trim removed 5 bases at V and 8 bases at J, leaving 4 bases unmatched. Per germline, CDR1 LNHDA and CDR2 SQIVND (reference sequence). This CDR3 comprises 12 residues. The CDR3 region has the DNA TGTGCCAGTAGTTCACAGGGGGGAGGCTACACCTTC. Translation: CASSSQGGGYTF.

The rearrangement links TRBV30 to TRBJ2-2, with no clear D. This CDR3 has 15 residues. V was cut by 3 bases and J by 3 bases, with 14 bases left in between. In germline, CDR1 is GTSNPN, CDR2 SVGIG (reference sequence). Here the CDR3 DNA reads TGTGCCTGGAGCCCGACATCCCCCTACACCGGGGAGCTGTTTTTT. Translation: CAWSPTSPYTGELFF.

V gene TRBV11-2 combines with J gene TRBJ2-7; 9 nucleotides agree with TRBD2. Germline-derived CDR1 and CDR2 are SGHAT and FQNNGV. This CDR3 comprises 14 residues. V lost 5 bases, J lost 3 bases, and 5 bases stayed unmatched. The CDR3 coding sequence is TGTGCCAGCAGCCGTAGCGGGAGTCACTACGAGCAGTACTTC. Protein sequence: CASSRSGSHYEQYF.

This clone was observed at least ten times. The chain links TRBV7-9 to TRBJ1-6; perhaps TRBD1 as D (5 bases). This CDR3 comprises 17 residues. Germline CDR1 is SEHNR and CDR2 is FQNEAQ (reference sequence). V lost 2 bases, J lost 2 bases, and 13 bases lay in between. The CDR3 DNA reads TGTGCCAGCAGCTTATCTGGTGACAGAGCCTATAATTCACCCCTCCACTTT. This encodes CASSLSGDRAYNSPLHF.

The chain carries TRBV5-1 and TRBJ1-1; D unresolved. The CDR3 is 15 residues long. Germline-derived CDR1 and CDR2 are SGHRS and YFSETQ. V was cut by 0 bases and J by 2 bases, with 11 bases left in between. In DNA form, the CDR3 reads TGCGCCAGCAGCTTGGCTGGCCGGAGCAACACTGAAGCTTTCTTT. As protein: CASSLAGRSNTEAFF. Full variable domain (outside the CDR3, taken from reference TRBV5-1 and TRBJ1-1): KAGVTQTPRYLIKTRGQQVTLSCSPISGHRSVSWYQQTPGQGLQFLFEYFSETQRNKGNFPGRFSGRQFSNSRSEMNVSTLELGDSALYLCASSLAGRSNTEAFFGQGTRLTVV.

The rearrangement links TRBV5-6 to TRBJ2-1; TRBD1 matches 7 bases. The CDR3 contains 16 residues. Losses at the gene ends were 4 bases for V and 0 bases for J; bases not matched to a gene: 7. Looked up from germline, CDR1 is SGHDT and CDR2 is YYEEEE. The CDR3 bases are TGTGCCAGCAGCGACGACAGGGCAAGCTCCTACAATGAGCAGTTCTTC. Its translation is CASSDDRASSYNEQFF.

The chain is built from TRBV7-9 and TRBJ2-1; 7 bases are shared with TRBD2. The V segment lost 0 bases and the J segment 2 bases; nucleotides outside the gene matches: 7. The CDR3 totals 17 residues. From germline, CDR1 is SEHNR and CDR2 FQNEAQ (reference sequence). The CDR3 DNA reads as TGTGCCAGCAGCTTAGCGTTGCTAGCGGACACCTACAATGAGCAGTTCTTC. The encoded protein is CASSLALLADTYNEQFF. The full variable domain, with the rest looked up from reference TRBV7-9 and TRBJ2-1, is DTGVSQNPRHKITKRGQNVTFRCDPISEHNRLYWYRQTLGQGPEFLTYFQNEAQLEKSRLLSDRFSAERPKGSFSTLEIQRTEQGDSAMYLCASSLALLADTYNEQFFGPGTRLTVL.